This T cell receptor (beta chain) was documented in a study of CD8 T cells in ankylosing spondylitis. V was pared by 4 bases and J by 2 bases, with 12 bases between. There are 13 residues in the CDR3. CDR1 is SQVTM and CDR2 is ANQGSEA in the germline V gene. TCRdb recomputed calls from the 5' RACE reads with MiXCR, one row per CDR3 protein. Of a few hundred thousand distinct CDR3 sequences detected, roughly 20% appear once; the ten largest clones hold roughly 3.6%. The TCR was taken from a female donor with ankylosing spondylitis or in good health (not recorded which). Sequenced material: blood, either unsorted or a sorted T cell fraction (not recorded which). The chain employs TRBV29-1 and TRBJ2-7; D may be TRBD1 (6 bases). The CDR3 DNA reads TGCAGCGTTGGGCAGGGGCGAACCTACGAGCAGTACTTC. This sequence encodes CSVGQGRTYEQYF.